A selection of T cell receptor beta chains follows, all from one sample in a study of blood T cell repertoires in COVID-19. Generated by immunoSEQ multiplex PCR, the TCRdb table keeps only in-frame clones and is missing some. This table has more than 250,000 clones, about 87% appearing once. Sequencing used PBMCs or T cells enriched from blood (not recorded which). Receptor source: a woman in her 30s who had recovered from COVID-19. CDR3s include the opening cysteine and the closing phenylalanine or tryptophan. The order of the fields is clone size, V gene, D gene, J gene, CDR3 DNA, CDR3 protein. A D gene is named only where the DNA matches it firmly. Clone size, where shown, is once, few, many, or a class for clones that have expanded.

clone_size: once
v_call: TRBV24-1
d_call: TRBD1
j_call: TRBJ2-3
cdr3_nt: TGTGCCACCAGTGATTCCGGGACAGGGATGGGTACGCAGTATTTT
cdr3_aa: CATSDSGTGMGTQYF

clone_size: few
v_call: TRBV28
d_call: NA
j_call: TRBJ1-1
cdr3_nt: TGTGCCAGCACTCAAACATCACGGGGGGGGAACACTGAAGCTTTCTTT
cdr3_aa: CASTQTSRGGNTEAFF

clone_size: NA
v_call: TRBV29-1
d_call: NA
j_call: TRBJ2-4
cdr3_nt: TGCAGCGTCATAGGGGATTACGGAAACATTCAGTACTTC
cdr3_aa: CSVIGDYGNIQYF

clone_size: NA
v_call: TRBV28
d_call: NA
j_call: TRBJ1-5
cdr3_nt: TGTGCCAGCAGTTTACCGGGGGGGAGTGATTATCTTCCCCAGCATTTT
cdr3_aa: CASSLPGGSDYLPQHF

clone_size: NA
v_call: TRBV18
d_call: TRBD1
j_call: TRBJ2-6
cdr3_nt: TGTGCCAGCTCACCAAACAGGGGCCTTGGTGGGGCCAACGTCCTGACTTTC
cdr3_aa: CASSPNRGLGGANVLTF

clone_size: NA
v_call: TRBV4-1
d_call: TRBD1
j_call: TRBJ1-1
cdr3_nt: TGCGCCAGCAGCCAAGGCAAGGGGGCAACGTTGAACACTGAAGCTTTCTTT
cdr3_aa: CASSQGKGATLNTEAFF

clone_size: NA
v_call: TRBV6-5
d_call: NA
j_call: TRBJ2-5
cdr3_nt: TGTGCCAGCAGTTACGGGGGGACCGAACACGAGACCCAGTACTTC
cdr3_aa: CASSYGGTEHETQYF

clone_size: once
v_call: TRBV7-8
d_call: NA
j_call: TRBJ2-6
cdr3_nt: TGTGCCAGCAGCTTACGGGAAGATTTTTTTTCTGGGGCCAACGTCCTGACTTTC
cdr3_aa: CASSLREDFFSGANVLTF

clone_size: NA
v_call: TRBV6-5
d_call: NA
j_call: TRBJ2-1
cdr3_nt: TGTGCCAGCAGTTACCCCAGGGGCAATGAGCAGTTCTTC
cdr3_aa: CASSYPRGNEQFF

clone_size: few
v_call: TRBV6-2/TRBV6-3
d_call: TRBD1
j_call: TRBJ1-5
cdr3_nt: TGTGCCAGCAGTTACTGGGGACAGGGCAATCAGCCCCAGCATTTT
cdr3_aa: CASSYWGQGNQPQHF

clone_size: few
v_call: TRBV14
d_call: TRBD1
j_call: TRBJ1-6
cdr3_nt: TGTGCCAGCAGCGACAGGGCCAATTCACCCCTCCACTTT
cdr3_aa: CASSDRANSPLHF

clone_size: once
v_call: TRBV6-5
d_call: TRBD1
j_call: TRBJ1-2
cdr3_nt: TGTGCCAGCAGTTACTCTAGGGACAGCTATGGCTACACCTTC
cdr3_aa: CASSYSRDSYGYTF

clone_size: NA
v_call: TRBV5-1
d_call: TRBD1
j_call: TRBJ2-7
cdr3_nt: TGCGCCAGCAGCTTGAACCCGGGACAGGGTATCCACGAGCAGTACTTC
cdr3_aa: CASSLNPGQGIHEQYF

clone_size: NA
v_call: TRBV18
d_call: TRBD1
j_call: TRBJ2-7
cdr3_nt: TGTGCCAGCTCACCAATGACCTGGGACAGGCGCTTCCCTCGTTCGTACGAGCAGTACTTC
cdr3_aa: CASSPMTWDRRFPRSYEQYF

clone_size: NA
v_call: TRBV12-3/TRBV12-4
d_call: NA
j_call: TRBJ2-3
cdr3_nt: TGTGCCAGCCGATCCGAGCGATCAGATACGCAGTATTTT
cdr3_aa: CASRSERSDTQYF

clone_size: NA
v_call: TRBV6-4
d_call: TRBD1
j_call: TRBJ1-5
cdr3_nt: TGTGCCAGCAGTGACCCCCCGGGACAGGGGTACAGCAATCAGCCCCAGCATTTT
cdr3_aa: CASSDPPGQGYSNQPQHF

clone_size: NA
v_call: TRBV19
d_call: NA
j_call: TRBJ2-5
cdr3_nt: TGTGCCAGTAGCCCCAGTGAAGAGACCCAGTACTTC
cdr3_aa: CASSPSEETQYF

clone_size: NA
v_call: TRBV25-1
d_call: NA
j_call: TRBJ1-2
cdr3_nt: TGTGCCAGCAGTGATTATATCAACTATGGCTACACCTTC
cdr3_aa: CASSDYINYGYTF

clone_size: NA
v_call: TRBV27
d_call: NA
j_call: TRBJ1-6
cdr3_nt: TGTGCCAGCAGTTTAAAGGGACACCTAAATTCACCCCTCCACTTT
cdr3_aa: CASSLKGHLNSPLHF

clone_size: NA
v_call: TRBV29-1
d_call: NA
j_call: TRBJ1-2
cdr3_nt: TGCAGCGTAGAGCCTCAGGGATCCTATGGCTACACCTTC
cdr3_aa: CSVEPQGSYGYTF

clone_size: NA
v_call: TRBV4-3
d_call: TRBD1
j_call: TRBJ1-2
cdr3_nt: TGCGCCAGCAGCCCATTCGGGGGGGTGACAGGGAACTATGGCTACACCTTC
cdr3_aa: CASSPFGGVTGNYGYTF

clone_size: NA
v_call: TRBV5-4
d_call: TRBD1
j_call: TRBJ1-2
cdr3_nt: TGTGCCAGCAGCTTGTGGGACAGCTATGGCTACACCTTC
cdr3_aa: CASSLWDSYGYTF

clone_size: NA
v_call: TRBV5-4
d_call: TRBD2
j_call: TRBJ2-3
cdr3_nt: TGTGCCAGCAGCGGCGGGCGGGGGGCTAGGACAGATACGCAGTATTTT
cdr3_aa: CASSGGRGARTDTQYF

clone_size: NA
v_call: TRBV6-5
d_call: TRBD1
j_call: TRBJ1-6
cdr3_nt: TGTGCCAGCAGTCCTGGGACAGGGTATAATTCACCCCTCCACTTT
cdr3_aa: CASSPGTGYNSPLHF